This record looks at one T cell receptor (beta chain) sequence and its context. Its antigen specificity is not known. Base qualities are missing; no much larger clone stands one base away. Donors formed part of the validation cohort, which comprised some 120 subjects and was distinct from the first cohort of roughly 600 subjects. This sample is part of a study of cytomegalovirus exposure and HLA in healthy donors (dated by TCRdb to the late 2010s). Turning to the overall study: The 500 to 800 repertoires of the first cohort and the roughly 120 validation repertoires were produced on the same platform, according to a later analysis. The study aimed to test whether cataloging public T cell receptors could reveal signatures of past pathogen exposure. Besides the first cohort of more than 650 subjects, a separate validation cohort made up of roughly 120 different subjects was used. To predict cytomegalovirus infection status, the study brought together high-throughput TCR immunosequencing, statistical association of individual TCRs with disease status, and machine learning. What the authors observed across the whole study: In both the original and validation cohorts, the classifier was reported to diagnose cytomegalovirus status with high specificity and sensitivity. A few of the identified cytomegalovirus-associated TCR beta chains were confirmed in vitro to be specific for cytomegalovirus antigens. Most TCR sequences were observed very rarely across donors, whereas some public TCRs were present in many individuals. A later analysis had no HLA typing for the validation cohort, so co-occurrence there was scored across all 120 or so repertoires. The study listed 150 to 200 TCR beta chains as associated with cytomegalovirus. Of the cluster scores, 94% were above 0 in a later analysis, which found that TCRs clustered in the first cohort also tended to co-occur in the 95 to 150 validation repertoires. It was suggested by the authors that the approach could potentially be generalized to other disease states and immunological phenotypes.

Preparation of the library involved the immunoSEQ multiplex PCR assay. Under the source paper's analysis protocol: To diagnose cytomegalovirus status from the catalog of TCR beta chain sequences, a statistical classification framework was built. TCRdb's version of the immuneACCESS table is confined to in-frame rearrangements and falls short of the full clone set. An unresolved V gene accounts for under half of the shortfall where checked; the remainder is of unknown origin. V and J calls and clone size are copied from that table; D and trimming were computed from the DNA. A total of more than 200,000 clones appear in this sample, 90% of them only once. The ten largest clones represent approximately 3% of the sample. The germline V and J ends show losses of 3 bases and 9 bases respectively, and no gene match explains 9 bases of the junction. CDR1 and CDR2 are read off the germline V gene (reference sequence) as SEHNR and FQNEAQ. Inclusive of the bounding cysteine and phenylalanine, the CDR3 is 15 residues long. The CDR3 DNA has 45 bases and is translated from base 1.

The sequenced material came from PBMCs. The TCR sequence derives from a woman aged 30 to 39 in good health and CMV-seronegative. The chain is encoded by TRBV7-9 joined to TRBJ2-3, with 10 bases in between that match TRBD1. The DNA reads TGTGCCAGCAGCTTCGGGACAGGGGAAGGGGGAACGCAGTATTTT. This codes for CASSFGTGEGGTQYF. The reference TRBV7-9 and TRBJ2-3 proteins fill in what lies around the CDR3, so the full variable domain reads DTGVSQNPRHKITKRGQNVTFRCDPISEHNRLYWYRQTLGQGPEFLTYFQNEAQLEKSRLLSDRFSAERPKGSFSTLEIQRTEQGDSAMYLCASSFGTGEGGTQYFGPGTRLTVL.